This T cell receptor (beta chain) appears in the sequencing data of a study of blood T cell repertoires in COVID-19. At the level of the study: Material from acute and convalescent COVID-19 was sourced from the United States, Italy and Spain. T cells, B-cell-depleted T cells, or PBMCs supplied cDNA or gDNA.

Original methodology: Estimation of nucleated cell counts relied on the amplification of reference gene primers. Sequenced by immunoSEQ multiplex PCR; TCRdb stores in-frame clones only, minus some. Clone size and the V and J calls come from that table; the DNA yielded D and trimming. The sample lists around 44,000 clones, 81% occurring once. Trimming shortened V by 1 base and J by 4 bases, and 16 bases separated the two germline ends. The CDR3 spans 16 residues. Per the germline V gene, CDR1 is SGHTA and CDR2 is FQGNSA. The sequence was collected from a man in his forties with active or convalescent COVID-19. The sample taken for sequencing was peripheral blood. V usage is TRBV7-2 and J usage is TRBJ1-2; perhaps TRBD1 as D (6 bases). CDR3 coding DNA: TGTGCCAGCAGCTTAGGTCAAGGGGGAGTTGCCTATGGCTACACCTTC. Amino acid sequence: CASSLGQGGVAYGYTF.